These 8 T cell receptor beta chains share one sample of origin, sequenced in a study of cytomegalovirus exposure and HLA in healthy donors. In the PCR, 60 Vbeta and 13 Jbeta primers were used. The repertoire was sequenced with immunoSEQ multiplex PCR; TCRdb's copy has only in-frame clones and lacks some. The sample consists of over 100,000 clones, about 86% of them appearing once. Sequenced input: PBMCs. The receptors come from a woman aged 25 to 45 in good health and CMV-seronegative.

V gene TRBV14 combines with J gene TRBJ1-3; D gene ambiguous. Germline lookup yields CDR1 SGHDN and CDR2 FVKESK. Trimming stripped 3 bases from V and 0 bases from J, with 6 bases between. This CDR3 comprises 14 residues. DNA of the CDR3: TGTGCCAGCAGCCATATAGACTCTGGAAACACCATATATTTT. This codes for CASSHIDSGNTIYF.

The genes are TRBV6-5 and TRBJ1-4, with 7 positions matching TRBD1. The V and J ends lost 5 bases and 6 bases, in that order; junction bases with no gene match: 9. CDR1 and CDR2 (germline): MNHEY, SVGAGI. This CDR3 comprises 15 residues. CDR3 DNA sequence: TGTGCCAGCAGTCTACTGACAGGGCCGGATGAAAAACTGTTTTTT. Translated, it gives CASSLLTGPDEKLFF.

A single count supports this clone. J is TRBJ2-3 and V is TRBV5-4; weak D call: TRBD2 (5 bases). The CDR3 runs to 18 residues. Germline loops: CDR1 SGHNT, CDR2 YYREEE (reference sequence). V lost 0 bases and J 1 base, leaving 18 bases between the germline ends. The CDR3 reads CASSLDPRGRRGTDTQYF. In DNA form, the CDR3 reads TGTGCCAGCAGCTTGGATCCCCGCGGGCGAAGGGGCACAGATACGCAGTATTTT.

V gene TRBV5-6 combines with J gene TRBJ2-3; 8 bases line up with TRBD1. The germline V gene encodes CDR1 SGHDT and CDR2 YYEEEE. The CDR3 consists of 17 residues. V lost 0 bases, J lost 4 bases, and 10 bases stayed unmatched. In DNA form, the CDR3 reads TGTGCCAGCAGCTTGGGAGGGACAGGTGCGTGGGCAGATACGCAGTATTTT. It encodes CASSLGGTGAWADTQYF.

This chain connects TRBV4-3 to TRBJ2-7; 10 bases agree with TRBD2. The CDR3 covers 16 residues. CDR1 is LGHNA, CDR2 YSLEER, per germline. The J segment lost 4 bases and the V segment lost 5 bases, leaving 11 bases of the junction unmatched. CDR3 in amino acids: CASSLGRTSGFYEQYF. CDR3 nucleotide sequence: TGCGCCAGCAGCTTAGGGAGGACTAGCGGTTTTTACGAGCAGTACTTC.

The rearrangement links TRBV7-9 to TRBJ2-7; D is unresolved. Germline CDR1 SEHNR, CDR2 FQNEAQ (reference sequence). This CDR3 contains 12 residues. Trimming left V 5 bases short and J 6 bases short, with 11 bases between. The CDR3 DNA follows: TGTGCCAGCAGCCCGGAGCCAACCGAGCAGTACTTC. This sequence encodes CASSPEPTEQYF.

There are a few counts of this clone. The chain uses TRBV25-1 and TRBJ2-7, with 8 bases aligning to TRBD2. The length of the CDR3 is 15 residues. V shed 3 bases and J 5 bases; nucleotides not matched to a gene: 9. The V gene's germline CDR1 is MGHDK and CDR2 SYGVNS. CDR3 sequence reads: CASSDPGLEVHEQYF. The DNA for the CDR3 is TGTGCCAGCAGTGATCCGGGACTAGAGGTCCACGAGCAGTACTTC.

The CDR3 loop reads CAISESELSTDTQYF. The CDR3 DNA sequence: TGTGCCATCAGTGAGTCTGAACTATCGACAGATACGCAGTATTTT. The V gene is TRBV10-3, the J gene TRBJ2-3, with D unclear. Germline V lookup: CDR1 ENHRY, CDR2 SYGVKD. CDR3 length: 15 amino acids. Trimming took off 0 bases at V and 3 bases at J, with 10 bases between the two ends.